The 32 T cell receptor beta chains below were found in one sample sequenced in a study of cytomegalovirus exposure and HLA in healthy donors. Use of 60 Vbeta and 13 Jbeta primers characterized the PCR. The protocol was immunoSEQ multiplex PCR, while the TCRdb copy is restricted to in-frame clones and leaves out a portion. The sample lists more than 140,000 clones, more than 65% occurring once. The specimen was PBMCs. These TCRs come from a man aged 25 to 40 in good health and CMV-seropositive.

The rearrangement joins TRBV7-2 to TRBJ1-5; 9 bases line up with TRBD1. This CDR3 is built from 14 residues. Germline assignment: CDR1 SGHTA and CDR2 FQGNSA. After removal of 5 bases from V and 9 bases from J, the junction contained 8 bases not matched to a gene. The CDR3 loop is CASSGTGSVRPQHF. The CDR3 nucleotides are TGTGCCAGCAGCGGGACAGGGTCGGTTCGGCCCCAGCATTTT.

The gene calls are TRBV5-3 and TRBJ2-2, with 8 bases identical to TRBD1. TRBV5-3 is an open reading frame whose function is uncertain. The junction had 5 bases not matched to a gene; V was cut back by 4 bases and J by 3 bases. The CDR3 runs 15 residues. CDR3 nucleotide sequence: TGTGCCAGAAGCACTGACAGGGGTGACACCGGGGAGCTGTTTTTT. It codes for CARSTDRGDTGELFF.

The CDR3 nucleotides are TGCGCCAGCAGCTCCGGGCGGGATAAGACGGAAAAACTGTTTTTT. Translating gives CASSSGRDKTEKLFF. The chain employs TRBV4-1 and TRBJ1-4; D ambiguous. The V gene lost 5 bases and the J gene lost 8 bases, with 18 bases spanning the gap. The CDR3 spans 15 residues. Germline V CDR1 and CDR2: MGHRA, YSYEKL.

The rearrangement links TRBV5-1 to TRBJ2-7; a possible D gene is TRBD2 (5 bases). Trimming removed 2 bases at V and 2 bases at J, with 14 bases between. Germline CDR1 reads SGHRS; CDR2 reads YFSETQ. CDR3 size: 15 residues. CDR3 protein: CASSFSGIPTYEQYF. DNA of the CDR3: TGCGCCAGCAGCTTCTCCGGGATCCCAACCTACGAGCAGTACTTC.

V is TRBV5-1 and J is TRBJ1-2; 8 bases are shared with TRBD1. The CDR3 length is 14 residues. The germline V gene has CDR1 SGHRS and CDR2 YFSETQ. V was pared by 3 bases and J by 4 bases, with 5 bases of the junction left unmatched. CDR3 in amino acids: CASSSDRGGYGYTF. The CDR3 DNA is TGCGCCAGCAGCTCCGACAGGGGAGGCTATGGCTACACCTTC.

The DNA of the CDR3 is TGCGCCAGCAGCCAAGGAGTGGGGTTGACAGGGGGAAATAACTATGGCTACACCTTC. It encodes CASSQGVGLTGGNNYGYTF. The chain carries TRBV4-3 and TRBJ1-2; 9 bases are shared with TRBD1. V dropped 1 base and J dropped 1; count of bases not matched to a gene: 13. The CDR3 is made up of 19 amino acids. Germline V gene lookup returns CDR1 LGHNA and CDR2 YSLEER.

This clone was seen a single time. The chain recombines TRBV28 with TRBJ2-5, with 8 bases aligning to TRBD1. The tail of the sequence fits TRBJ2-7 better, so the J call may be wrong. The germline V gene encodes CDR1 MDHEN and CDR2 SYDVKM. This CDR3 is built from 16 residues. CDR3 in DNA: TGTGCCAGCAGGGATCAGGGCGGACAGGGCTTCTACGAGCAGTACTTC. Translation gives CASRDQGGQGFYEQYF.

The chain links TRBV19 to TRBJ2-7; D is undetermined. CDR1 LNHDA and CDR2 SQIVND come from the germline V gene (reference sequence). Trimming took 2 bases from V and 2 from J, leaving 10 bases between them. CDR3 size: 14 residues. CDR3 protein: CASSIFAPPYEQYF. The CDR3 DNA reads TGTGCCAGTAGTATATTTGCGCCTCCCTACGAGCAGTACTTC.

V usage is TRBV15 and J usage is TRBJ1-1; D is uncertain. CDR1 and CDR2 from the germline V gene are LNHNV and YYDKDF (reference sequence). The V end was cut by 1 base, the J end by 0 bases, with 9 bases between. The CDR3 is made up of 15 amino acids. The DNA of the CDR3 is TGTGCCACCAGCAGAGTCCGGGGAATGAACACTGAAGCTTTCTTT. Its translation is CATSRVRGMNTEAFF. Filled out from reference TRBV15 and TRBJ1-1, the complete variable domain reads DAMVIQNPRYQVTQFGKPVTLSCSQTLNHNVMYWYQQKSSQAPKLLFHYYDKDFNNEADTPDNFQSRRPNTSFCFLDIRSPGLGDTAMYLCATSRVRGMNTEAFFGQGTRLTVV.

This clone was counted only a few times. The chain links TRBV4-2 to TRBJ2-3; possible D gene TRBD1, 6 bases. The CDR3 is 13 amino acids. Per germline, CDR1 LGHNA and CDR2 YNFKEQ. Trimming stripped 0 bases from V and 8 bases from J, with 9 bases between. CDR3 in amino acids: CASSQERGSTQYF. CDR3 coding DNA: TGTGCCAGCAGCCAAGAAAGGGGGAGTACGCAGTATTTT.

The sample holds a few counts of this clone. This chain connects TRBV4-3 to TRBJ2-6, with 7 bases identical to TRBD1. This CDR3 contains 16 residues. Trimming took 0 bases from V and 1 from J; bases not matched to a gene: 0. Per germline, CDR1 LGHNA and CDR2 YSLEER. The CDR3 DNA reads as TGCGCCAGCAGCCAAGAGGGACAGTCTGGGGCCAACGTCCTGACTTTC. As protein: CASSQEGQSGANVLTF.

This clone was recorded a few times. The chain uses TRBV6-1 and TRBJ2-1, with D unresolved. V shed 4 bases and J shed 12 bases, with 19 bases lying between them. Germline values: CDR1 MNHNS, CDR2 SASEGT. The CDR3 spans 14 residues. In nucleotides, the CDR3 is TGTGCCAGCAGTGCACGGAGTCTTAACCAAGGGCAGTTCTTC. Amino acids: CASSARSLNQGQFF.

The V gene is TRBV6-4, the J gene TRBJ1-2; D is perhaps TRBD1 (6 bases). CDR3 length: 14 amino acids. The V and J ends lost 5 bases and 3 bases respectively, with 13 bases between them. CDR1 and CDR2 from the germline V gene are MRHNA and SNTAGT. Written as DNA, the CDR3 is TGTGCCAGCAGTCGACAGGAGAAGGACTATGGCTACACCTTC. Protein: CASSRQEKDYGYTF.

V gene TRBV5-6 combines with J gene TRBJ1-2, with TRBD1 as a possible D gene (6 bases). CDR1 SGHDT and CDR2 YYEEEE come from the germline V gene. The CDR3 loop spans 16 amino acids. V was shortened by 5 bases and J by 0 bases, with 17 bases between the two germline ends. CDR3 loop: CASRYFRGTANYGYTF. The CDR3 nucleotides read TGTGCCAGCAGATATTTTAGGGGGACCGCTAACTATGGCTACACCTTC.

CDR3 nucleotides: TGTGCCAGCAGTTCCCTCTCGACAGGGGGCGTGGGGGGCTACACCTTC. It encodes CASSSLSTGGVGGYTF. The rearrangement uses TRBV27 and TRBJ1-2; 10 bases agree with TRBD1. Germline assignment: CDR1 MNHEY and CDR2 SMNVEV (reference sequence). CDR3 length: 16 residues. Unmatched junction bases numbered 13, after V lost 4 bases and J lost 8 bases.

As DNA, the CDR3 is TGTGCCAGCAGTTTATATAGGACTACCAACAATGAGCAGTTCTTC. Protein: CASSLYRTTNNEQFF. The rearrangement links TRBV27 to TRBJ2-1; D is perhaps TRBD2 (6 bases). The CDR3 totals 15 residues. V shed 1 base and J shed 5 bases, with 12 bases lying between them. CDR1 and CDR2 from the germline V gene are MNHEY and SMNVEV (reference sequence).

The chain combines TRBV2 with TRBJ1-2; 7 bases line up with TRBD1. The CDR3 is made up of 13 amino acids. J lost 3 bases, V lost 6 bases, and 4 bases had no gene match. Germline CDR1 is SNHLY and CDR2 is FYNNEI. CDR3 protein: CASRPQGDYGYTF. The CDR3, as DNA: TGTGCCAGCAGGCCCCAGGGGGACTATGGCTACACCTTC. Full variable domain (rest looked up from reference TRBV2 and TRBJ1-2): EPEVTQTPSHQVTQMGQEVILRCVPISNHLYFYWYRQILGQKVEFLVSFYNNEISEKSEIFDDQFSVERPDGSNFTLKIRSTKLEDSAMYFCASRPQGDYGYTFGSGTRLTVV.

This clone appeared once. The chain employs TRBV7-6 and TRBJ2-2, with unresolved D. V was clipped by 0 bases and J by 6 bases, with 8 bases between them. This CDR3 has 14 residues. From germline, CDR1 is SGHVS and CDR2 FNYEAQ. CDR3 loop: CASSLALIAGELFF. As DNA, the CDR3 is TGTGCCAGCAGCTTAGCGCTTATAGCCGGGGAGCTGTTTTTT.

This clone was observed once. DNA for the CDR3: TGTGCTAGTGGACCCCGATCAGGGACTGGGGCCAACGTCCTGACTTTC. Translating gives CASGPRSGTGANVLTF. This chain links TRBV12-5 with TRBJ2-6, with TRBD1 as a possible D gene (5 bases). CDR1 and CDR2 (germline): LGHNT, FRNRAP. V dropped 6 bases and J dropped 2 bases, with 14 bases sitting between them. The CDR3 sequence is 16 residues long.

V and J are TRBV6-1 and TRBJ1-6; TRBD1 might be the D (5 bases). The V gene's germline CDR1 is MNHNS and CDR2 SASEGT. V was cut by 2 bases and J by 5 bases, with 10 bases left in between. The CDR3 loop spans 15 amino acids. The CDR3 loop is CASSERRDHNSPLHF. DNA of the CDR3: TGTGCCAGCAGTGAAAGGCGGGACCATAATTCACCCCTCCACTTT.

V and J are TRBV9 and TRBJ2-7; perhaps TRBD1 as D (5 bases). Germline V CDR1 and CDR2: SGDLS, YYNGEE. The CDR3 sequence is 15 residues long. With 5 bases removed from V and 4 bases from J, the gap between germline ends came to 19 bases. CDR3 nucleotides: TGTGCCAGCAGACCAGAATCGCAGGGCCATTACGAGCAGTACTTC. This sequence encodes CASRPESQGHYEQYF. The full variable domain, its missing parts supplied by reference TRBV9 and TRBJ2-7, is DSGVTQTPKHLITATGQRVTLRCSPRSGDLSVYWYQQSLDQGLQFLIQYYNGEERAKGNILERFSAQQFPDLHSELNLSSLELGDSALYFCASRPESQGHYEQYFGPGTRLTVT.

The chain carries TRBV4-1 and TRBJ2-5; a weak D match, TRBD1 (5 bases). The end of the DNA aligns better with TRBJ2-7, so the J call may be wrong. CDR3 length: 12 amino acids. CDR1 is MGHRA and CDR2 is YSYEKL in the germline V gene. CDR3 nucleotides: TGCGCCAGCAGCTCAGGGTTACACGAGCAGTACTTC. Translation: CASSSGLHEQYF.

This clone was detected once. The rearrangement links TRBV27 to TRBJ2-2, with 13 positions matching TRBD2. The CDR3 is 18 residues long. The germline V gene encodes CDR1 MNHEY and CDR2 SMNVEV (reference sequence). V was pared by 0 bases and J by 7 bases, with 8 bases of the junction left unmatched. CDR3 amino acids: CASSLSGTSGTQSGELFF. CDR3 DNA: TGTGCCAGCAGTTTATCGGGGACTAGCGGGACCCAAAGCGGGGAGCTGTTTTTT.

There are a few counts of this clone. Here the CDR3 reads CASSLASGDPSTDTQYF. CDR3 nucleotides: TGTGCCAGCAGCTTAGCTTCAGGGGACCCTAGCACAGATACGCAGTATTTT. The chain couples TRBV7-2 to TRBJ2-3; D possibly corresponds to TRBD1 (6 bases). CDR1 and CDR2 (germline): SGHTA, FQGNSA. The CDR3 spans 17 residues. The V and J ends lost 0 bases and 0 bases respectively, with 13 bases between them.

This clone was seen once. The chain carries TRBV7-2 and TRBJ1-1; D is possibly TRBD1 (5 bases). Per the germline V gene, CDR1 is SGHTA and CDR2 is FQGNSA. The V gene lost 3 bases and the J gene lost 1 base, with 15 bases spanning the gap. The CDR3 runs 16 residues. CDR3 sequence reads: CASSFGGRRGNTEAFF. CDR3 in DNA: TGTGCCAGCAGCTTCGGGGGGAGGAGGGGGAACACTGAAGCTTTCTTT.

This chain links TRBV19 with TRBJ2-2, with 10 bases lining up with TRBD2. In germline, CDR1 is LNHDA, CDR2 SQIVND (reference sequence). The V and J ends lost 4 bases and 5 bases, in that order; junction bases with no gene match: 7. The CDR3 is made up of 16 amino acids. The CDR3 DNA reads TGTGCCAGTAGTAACCTAGCGGGAGTACGGACCGGGGAGCTGTTTTTT. Its protein is CASSNLAGVRTGELFF.

The rearrangement uses TRBV9 and TRBJ1-1; D unclear. CDR3 length equals 17 residues. V lost 1 base, J lost 0 bases, and 16 bases lay in between. CDR1 is SGDLS and CDR2 is YYNGEE in the germline V gene. For the CDR3, the DNA is TGTGCCAGCAGCGTAAGTAGTAGTTCACTCCTGAACACTGAAGCTTTCTTT. It yields the protein CASSVSSSSLLNTEAFF.

The chain recombines TRBV5-1 with TRBJ1-5; tentatively, D is TRBD1 (6 bases). Germline values: CDR1 SGHRS, CDR2 YFSETQ. CDR3 length equals 13 residues. V was cut by 3 bases and J by 4 bases, with 8 bases left in between. CDR3: CASSSTGNQPQHF. As DNA, the CDR3 is TGCGCCAGCAGCTCAACAGGGAATCAGCCCCAGCATTTT.

This clone was counted a few times. The chain is built from TRBV6-6 and TRBJ1-4; D gene uncertain. This CDR3 spans 14 amino acids. V shed 6 bases and J shed 6 bases, with 14 bases lying between them. CDR1 MNHNY and CDR2 SVGAGI come from the germline V gene (reference sequence). The CDR3 region is CASSLPFGDEKLFF. CDR3 bases: TGTGCCAGCAGCCTACCGTTCGGTGATGAAAAACTGTTTTTT.

This rearrangement joins TRBV6-5 to TRBJ2-5; a possible D gene is TRBD1 (6 bases). Germline V gives CDR1 MNHEY, CDR2 SVGAGI. V lost 6 bases and J lost 5, with 16 bases in between. The CDR3 consists of 14 residues. CDR3 sequence: CASRPRVGAETQYF. The CDR3, as DNA: TGTGCCAGCAGGCCCAGGGTGGGGGCGGAGACCCAGTACTTC.

This clone has a single count. The V and J genes are TRBV2 and TRBJ2-7, with no clear D. V dropped 2 bases and J dropped 0 bases, with 11 bases sitting between them. Germline lookup yields CDR1 SNHLY and CDR2 FYNNEI. This CDR3 contains 15 residues. This CDR3 is CASSEMASLSYEQYF. The CDR3 DNA reads as TGTGCCAGCAGTGAAATGGCATCGCTCTCCTACGAGCAGTACTTC.

This clone was seen a single time. The rearrangement links TRBV9 to TRBJ2-1, with TRBD2 matching over 8 bases. From germline, CDR1 is SGDLS and CDR2 YYNGEE. The CDR3 has 15 amino acids. J gave up 2 bases and V 5 bases, and 6 bases lay outside the gene matches. The CDR3 is CASSLSGEPYNEQFF. CDR3 coding DNA: TGTGCCAGCAGTCTTAGCGGGGAGCCCTACAATGAGCAGTTCTTC.